Sequencing of this T cell receptor (beta chain) was carried out in a study of blood T cell repertoires in COVID-19. Whole-study context: Samples of COVID-19 (acute and convalescent) were obtained from the United States, Italy and Spain. PBMCs, B-cell-depleted T cells, or T cells provided the cDNA or gDNA that made up the material.

Generated by immunoSEQ multiplex PCR, the TCRdb table keeps only in-frame clones and is missing some. The sample consists of 65,000 or so clones, 82% of them appearing once. V lost 8 bases, J lost 5 bases, and 3 bases stayed unmatched. The germline V gene encodes CDR1 MNHEY and CDR2 SVGAGI. The CDR3 is 14 amino acids. The specimen was peripheral blood. This TCR came from a man aged 55 to 70 with acute or convalescent COVID-19. V is TRBV6-5 and J is TRBJ2-1; TRBD2 matches 13 bases. CDR3 nucleotide sequence: TGTGCCAGCCTGGGACTAGCGGGGAACAATGAGCAGTTCTTC. It translates to CASLGLAGNNEQFF.